What follows is one TCR beta chain and its context. What this receptor recognizes is not known. It has no much larger one-base neighbor in the sample; base qualities were not kept. The immunoSEQ multiplex PCR assay was used to generate TCR libraries, with TCR-beta and/or TCR-alpha/delta assays applied to each sample. The amplified TCR libraries were sequenced on the Illumina high-throughput platform. The source study handled its data this way. Clustering and dimensionality reduction relied on pairwise TCRdist distances among GMM-specific receptors from T cells that were either sorted ex vivo or expanded in vitro. Each clinical repertoire was assigned a mean NN-distance score, defined as the average TCRdist to the nearest 10% of tetramer-positive reference sequences. To compute GEM TCR motif frequency, the fraction of unique TCRs matching known GEM sequences by V/J usage and CDR3 length was calculated. Linear discriminant analysis with leave-one-out cross-validation, implemented in scikit-learn, was used to classify active tuberculosis. TCRdb limited this immuneACCESS table to in-frame rearrangements with V and J called. A share of clones is missing; checked studies link under half to unresolved V genes, and the rest is unexplained. That table furnishes V, J and clone size, whereas the DNA furnished D and trimming. The sample table lists roughly 41,000 clones, about 94% of them with a count of one. The leading ten clones occupy 9.5% to 13% of the sample.

The data are from a study of T cells in tuberculosis (dated by TCRdb to 2016 to 2019). Notes on the research overall: The study combined CD1B tetramers and high-throughput TCR immunosequencing to characterize T cells specific for the mycobacterial lipid antigen glucose monomycolate (GMM). In a South African clinical cohort, IGRA-negative adolescents, IGRA-positive adolescents with latent tuberculosis and adults with active tuberculosis were compared, with under 12 people in each group. The full study reports these points: A classifier using the diverse GMM-specific repertoire reached approximately 90% accuracy (AUROC around 0.9), compared with approximately 70% accuracy using GEM motif frequencies. Clinical samples were selected based on which cryopreserved specimens were available, and the active tuberculosis cases were adults whereas the controls were adolescents. The smaller NN-distances were partly driven by shorter CDR3-alpha lengths in active tuberculosis patients, and the difference for TCR-beta did not reach statistical significance. Compared with IGRA-negative controls, TCR-alpha repertoires from active tuberculosis had smaller mean NN-distances to GMM-specific TCRs, which suggests clonal expansion of these TCRs.

At study entry, a tuberculin skin test and the QuantiFERON-TB GOLD In-Tube IGRA were used to screen adolescents for latent tuberculosis infection. Immunosequencing of unsorted cryopreserved PBMC covered, on average, approximately 100,000 T cells per clinical donor. Eleven high schools in the Worcester region of the Western Cape, South Africa, served as enrollment sites for adolescents aged 12 to 18 years. Around 10 M. tuberculosis-infected adolescents and around ten uninfected adolescents were selected, with the two groups matched for age and sex. PBMC from adolescents were isolated by density centrifugation from freshly drawn heparinized blood and were then cryopreserved. This TCR was recovered from a donor between 10 and 29 years old with latent tuberculosis or without tuberculosis infection. Some clones in this sample may be carry-over from other donors' samples. Sequencing was performed on PBMCs.

In nucleotides, the sequence is TGTGCCTGGATTCCGGGACTCGTCGTGAATGAGCAGTTCTTC. It translates as CAWIPGLVVNEQFF. The chain employs TRBV30 and TRBJ2-1; TRBD2 is a weak D gene call, 6 bases matching. The CDR3 holds 14 amino acids from the cysteine to the phenylalanine. Only the CDR3 portion is preserved as DNA: 42 bases, with reading frame beginning at the first base. The germline V gene (reference sequence) specifies GTSNPN as CDR1 and SVGIG as CDR2. Cut back by 4 bases and 7 bases, the V and J ends lie 17 bases apart.